These T cell receptor beta chains were read from a single sample in a study of T cells in Graves' hyperthyroidism and ophthalmopathy. Each CDR3 protein is one row after TCRdb ran MiXCR on the multiplex PCR reads. The repertoire holds more than 550,000 distinct CDR3 sequences, with 18% as singletons. The sequencing sample was made of blood. These receptors all stem from a woman aged 45-65 years with Graves' hyperthyroidism that later progressed to Graves' ophthalmopathy. CDR3s include the opening cysteine and the closing phenylalanine or tryptophan. A D gene is named only where the DNA matches it firmly. For some rows the clone size is stated as once, few or many, or as a class when expanded; others skip it.

TRBV2	many	-	TRBJ1-5	CASSANRAQGQPQHF	TGTGCCAGCAGTGCGAACCGGGCCCAGGGGCAGCCCCAGCATTTT
TRBV9	-	-	TRBJ2-3	CASSERLYTDTQYF	TGTGCCAGCAGCGAGAGACTATATACAGATACGCAGTATTTT
TRBV2	many	TRBD1	TRBJ1-5	CASRGTGNQPQHF	TGTGCCAGCAGGGGGACAGGGAATCAGCCCCAGCATTTT
TRBV27	-	TRBD2	TRBJ2-3	CASSLYWTSGGAKDTQYF	TGTGCCAGCAGTTTATACTGGACTAGCGGGGGGGCCAAAGATACGCAGTATTTT
TRBV10-2	-	-	TRBJ1-5	CASSEVEGINQPQHF	TGCGCCAGCAGTGAGGTAGAGGGTATCAATCAGCCCCAGCATTTT
TRBV6-1	-	TRBD1	TRBJ1-5	CASSGQGAGNQPQHF	TGTGCCAGCAGTGGCCAGGGGGCTGGCAATCAGCCCCAGCATTTT
TRBV2	-	TRBD2	TRBJ2-1	CASSGASGFYNEQFF	TGTGCCAGCAGCGGGGCTAGCGGATTCTACAATGAGCAGTTCTTC
TRBV5-1	-	TRBD2	TRBJ2-1	CASSSRTSGGSNEQFF	TGCGCCAGCAGCTCTAGGACTAGCGGGGGAAGCAATGAGCAGTTCTTC
TRBV10-3	many	TRBD1	TRBJ1-2	CAIRSGQGGNYGYTF	TGTGCCATCAGATCGGGACAGGGCGGTAACTATGGCTACACCTTC
TRBV5-4	few	TRBD2	TRBJ2-3	CASSFPTSGGTDTQYF	TGTGCCAGCAGCTTCCCGACTAGCGGGGGAACAGATACGCAGTATTTT
TRBV5-1	many	-	TRBJ2-2	CASSLTIRDAGELFF	TGCGCCAGCAGCTTGACCATCAGGGACGCCGGGGAGCTGTTTTTT
TRBV9	-	TRBD1	TRBJ1-2	CASSEPGTGYGYTF	TGTGCCAGCAGCGAACCCGGGACAGGCTATGGCTACACCTTC
TRBV5-1	many	-	TRBJ1-2	CASSLGRQTNYGYTF	TGCGCCAGCAGCTTGGGAAGACAGACTAACTATGGCTACACCTTC
TRBV5-1	few	-	TRBJ2-1	CASSSPGDVWNEQFF	TGCGCCAGCAGCTCCCCAGGGGATGTATGGAATGAGCAGTTCTTC
TRBV15	few	-	TRBJ2-5	CATSRGGRGETQYF	TGTGCCACCAGCAGAGGCGGGCGCGGAGAGACCCAGTACTTC
TRBV5-1	few	-	TRBJ1-3	CASSLAGTSSGNTIYF	TGCGCCAGCAGCCTCGCCGGGACAAGCTCTGGAAACACCATATATTTT
TRBV12-3/TRBV12-4	-	-	TRBJ2-3	CASTHPQGTDTQYF	TGTGCCAGCACCCACCCACAGGGCACAGATACGCAGTATTTT
TRBV7-8	many	TRBD2	TRBJ2-3	CASSLVLAGVTDTQYF	TGTGCCAGCAGCTTAGTACTAGCGGGGGTCACAGATACGCAGTATTTT
TRBV7-9	-	-	TRBJ1-1	CASSLAERSEAFF	TGTGCCAGCAGCTTAGCAGAGAGATCTGAAGCTTTCTTT
TRBV20-1	few	TRBD1	TRBJ2-1	CSARMRTGINEQFF	TGCAGTGCACGAATGCGGACAGGTATTAATGAGCAGTTCTTC
TRBV7-8	many	TRBD1	TRBJ1-5	CASSLDRTRGRPQHF	TGTGCCAGCAGCTTGGACAGGACAAGGGGTCGGCCCCAGCATTTT
TRBV5-1	many	TRBD1	TRBJ2-2	CASSIQGSNTGELFF	TGCGCCAGCAGCATACAGGGGTCGAACACCGGGGAGCTGTTTTTT
TRBV11-1	many	TRBD2	TRBJ2-5	CASSEGTSRRETQYF	TGTGCCAGCAGCGAAGGGACTAGCCGGCGAGAGACCCAGTACTTC
TRBV7-9	-	-	TRBJ1-1	CASSSTSEKAEAFF	TGTGCCAGCAGCTCGACATCGGAGAAGGCTGAAGCTTTCTTT
TRBV2	many	-	TRBJ2-2	CASRIWADTTGELFF	TGTGCCAGCCGGATTTGGGCAGACACGACCGGGGAGCTGTTTTTT
TRBV12-3/TRBV12-4	-	-	TRBJ1-2	CASSFQGPGGYTF	TGTGCCAGCAGTTTTCAGGGTCCGGGTGGCTACACCTTC
TRBV7-9	many	-	TRBJ1-1	CASSLTLGTEAFF	TGTGCCAGCAGCTTGACCTTAGGAACTGAAGCTTTCTTT
TRBV20-1	many	TRBD2	TRBJ2-7	CSARAAGYEQYF	TGCAGTGCTAGAGCAGCGGGGTACGAGCAGTACTTC
TRBV12-3/TRBV12-4	many	TRBD2	TRBJ2-7	CASKLAGSSYEQYF	TGTGCCAGCAAACTAGCGGGGAGCTCCTACGAGCAGTACTTC
TRBV30	many	TRBD2	TRBJ2-5	CAWSAAPGGRETQYF	TGTGCCTGGAGTGCTGCCCCGGGGGGGCGAGAGACCCAGTACTTC
TRBV12-3/TRBV12-4	many	TRBD1	TRBJ1-2	CASGAQGAVYGYTF	TGTGCCAGCGGGGCCCAGGGGGCTGTCTATGGCTACACCTTC